This T cell receptor beta chain was captured by sequencing in a study of cytotoxic CD8 clonotypes in ibrutinib-treated CLL. For the study at large: Outcomes included approximately 25 partial and 2 complete responses; after median roughly 69 months, around 15 stayed remitted and 12 progressed. Notes on the study in general: Rare overall, public clonotypes shrank or held steady under therapy. A rise in clonality was seen at ibrutinib response, and a fall back toward baseline was seen at progression.

The CDR3 loop spans 15 amino acids. Trimming took off 5 bases at V and 0 bases at J, with 12 bases between the two ends. CDR1 SGHTS and CDR2 YDEGEE come from the germline V gene. TCRdb's copy holds only in-frame clones and misses some; the assay was immunoSEQ multiplex PCR. This sample has about 310,000 clones, with almost 80% found just once. TCR beta libraries used 1.5 to 2 micrograms of DNA from cryopreserved PBMCs. Notes on this clone: Its antigen is currently unknown.

The specimen was PBMCs, collected before ibrutinib treatment. V is TRBV5-8 and J is TRBJ2-1, with a tentative D call TRBD1 (5 bases). This clonotype was obtained from a human donor with chronic lymphocytic leukemia. The CDR3 loop is CASRQGHSSYNEQFF. The CDR3 DNA reads as TGTGCCAGCAGACAAGGACACAGCTCCTACAATGAGCAGTTCTTC.